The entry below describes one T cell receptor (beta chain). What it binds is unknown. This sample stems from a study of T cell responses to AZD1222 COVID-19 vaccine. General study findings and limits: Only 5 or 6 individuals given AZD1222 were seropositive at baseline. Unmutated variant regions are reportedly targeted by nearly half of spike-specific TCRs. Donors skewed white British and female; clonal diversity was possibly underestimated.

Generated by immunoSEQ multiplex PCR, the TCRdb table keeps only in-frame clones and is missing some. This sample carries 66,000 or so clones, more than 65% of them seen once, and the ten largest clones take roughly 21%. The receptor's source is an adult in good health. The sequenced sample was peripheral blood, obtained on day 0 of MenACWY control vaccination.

DNA of the CDR3: TGTGCCAGCCGCTTGGGGGGTACAGGCTACGAGCAGTACTTC. Translating it yields CASRLGGTGYEQYF. The chain combines TRBV2 with TRBJ2-7; a weak D match, TRBD2 (6 bases). The V gene's germline CDR1 is SNHLY and CDR2 FYNNEI. The CDR3 sequence is 14 residues long. V gave up 8 bases and J gave up 3 bases, with 17 bases separating them.